This T cell receptor beta chain came from a study of CD8 T cells in Susac syndrome. Germline V gene lookup returns CDR1 MGHRA and CDR2 YSYEKL. This CDR3 contains 16 residues. The V and J ends lost 0 bases and 2 bases respectively, with 14 bases between them. RNA amounts of about 0.45 to 1 ug underwent reverse transcription with random hexamers. It was immunoSEQ multiplex PCR that amplified TCR beta CDR3 across 54 Vbeta and 13 Jbeta. One entry per CDR3 protein results from TCRdb running MiXCR on the immunoSEQ multiplex PCR reads. The sample records over 350,000 distinct CDR3 sequences, around 83% being singletons.

The receptor was isolated from a human donor with multiple sclerosis. The gene calls are TRBV4-1 and TRBJ2-7; D not certain. Sequencing was carried out using CD8+ T cells from PBMCs. CDR3 sequence: CASSQDRTLPTYEQYF. The CDR3 nucleotides read TGCGCCAGCAGCCAAGATAGAACACTGCCCACCTACGAGCAGTACTTC.